This T cell receptor beta chain was profiled in a study of blood T cell repertoires in COVID-19. Study overall: Samples taken during acute and convalescent COVID-19 were collected in the United States, Italy and Spain. In each case, the material was cDNA or gDNA derived from T cells, B-cell-depleted T cells, or PBMCs.

The length of the CDR3 is 16 residues. V lost 7 bases to trimming and J lost 2 bases; unmatched junction nucleotides: 13. CDR1 and CDR2 (germline): SGHVS, FQNEAQ. Authors' methods: Scientists estimated how many nucleated cells there were by amplifying reference gene primers. Libraries were prepared by immunoSEQ multiplex PCR; TCRdb keeps only in-frame clonotypes and omits some of them. D and trimming were read from the DNA, whereas the V and J calls and clone size are those reported in that table. The sample shows a few hundred thousand clones, approximately 81% of them seen only once. Sample: peripheral blood. V and J are TRBV7-8 and TRBJ2-7, with TRBD2 matching over 8 bases. This clonotype originated in a woman aged 18-29 years with acute or convalescent COVID-19. The CDR3 loop reads CASISSGGQGAYEQYF. CDR3 DNA sequence: TGTGCCAGCATCTCCTCGGGAGGGCAGGGCGCCTACGAGCAGTACTTC.